A selection of T cell receptor beta chains follows, all from one sample in a study of blood T cell repertoires in COVID-19. Assay used: immunoSEQ multiplex PCR; TCRdb lists only in-frame clones, some missing. There are roughly 290,000 clones in the sample; under 90% occur only once, and 1.5% to 2% lies in the top ten. The sequenced material came from PBMCs or T cells enriched from blood (not recorded which). The receptors come from a woman aged 40 to 50 who had recovered from COVID-19. Each CDR3 is given with its conserved first and last residue. D genes are given only for firm matches. Clone size, where shown, is once, few, many, or a class for clones that have expanded.

V	D	length	size	J	CDR3	DNA
TRBV5-1	TRBD1	14	NA	TRBJ1-1	CASSLGGWDTEAFF	TGCGCCAGCAGCTTAGGGGGCTGGGACACTGAAGCTTTCTTT
TRBV5-8	TRBD2	15	once	TRBJ2-3	CASSLRSGSTDTQYF	TGTGCCAGCAGCTTACGTAGCGGGAGCACAGATACGCAGTATTTT
TRBV2	NA	14	once	TRBJ1-1	CASSGQVRRTEAFF	TGTGCCAGCAGTGGACAGGTCCGTAGGACTGAAGCTTTCTTT
TRBV4-3	TRBD1	15	NA	TRBJ2-7	CASSRGGDSSYEQYF	TGCGCCAGCAGCCGAGGTGGGGACAGTTCCTACGAGCAGTACTTC
TRBV12-1	NA	17	NA	TRBJ2-3	CASSFERPSGRSDTQYF	TGTGCCAGCAGCTTTGAGAGGCCTAGCGGGAGGTCAGATACGCAGTATTTT
TRBV6-5	NA	14	NA	TRBJ2-7	CATGAQGRGYEQYF	TGTGCCACCGGAGCCCAGGGTCGGGGGTACGAGCAGTACTTC
TRBV7-2	NA	12	NA	TRBJ2-7	CASSPQVGLPEF	TGTGCCAGCAGCCCCCAGGTGGGGCTTCCGGAATTC
TRBV27	TRBD1	14	NA	TRBJ2-1	CASNEGQYYNEQFF	TGTGCCAGCAATGAGGGACAGTACTACAATGAGCAGTTCTTC
TRBV19	TRBD1	16	NA	TRBJ2-7	CASSLHSGTGRNEQYF	TGTGCCAGTAGTCTCCACTCCGGGACAGGGAGAAACGAGCAGTACTTC
TRBV30	TRBD2	16	NA	TRBJ2-1	CAWAPWGSGKYNEQFF	TGTGCCTGGGCCCCTTGGGGTAGCGGGAAGTACAATGAGCAGTTCTTC
TRBV2	TRBD2	15	NA	TRBJ2-7	CASNNHGGGAYEQYF	TGTGCCAGCAACAACCATGGCGGGGGGGCCTACGAGCAGTACTTC
TRBV5-1	TRBD2	17	NA	TRBJ2-5	CASSPVGLAGSQETQYF	TGCGCCAGCAGCCCAGTCGGACTAGCGGGAAGTCAAGAGACCCAGTACTTC
TRBV5-4	TRBD1	15	NA	TRBJ1-2	CASSSRDSINYGYTF	TGTGCCAGCAGCTCCCGGGACAGCATTAACTATGGCTACACCTTC
TRBV5-4	NA	17	NA	TRBJ1-6	CASSLWRRQGGNSPLHF	TGTGCCAGCAGCTTGTGGAGAAGGCAGGGTGGGAATTCACCCCTCCACTTT
TRBV6-2/TRBV6-3	NA	13	NA	TRBJ2-7	CASSAPLSGEQYF	TGTGCCAGCAGCGCTCCGTTAAGCGGCGAGCAGTACTTC
TRBV9	NA	15	NA	TRBJ1-3	CASSPRGRAGNTIYF	TGTGCCAGCAGCCCCCGGGGGAGGGCTGGAAACACCATATATTTT
TRBV15	TRBD2	15	once	TRBJ2-5	CATSDGSGGKETQYF	TGTGCCACCAGCGATGGGAGCGGGGGAAAAGAGACCCAGTACTTC
TRBV29-1	NA	15	NA	TRBJ1-6	CSGAGHGRGKSPLHF	TGCAGCGGGGCGGGCCATGGCAGGGGTAAGTCACCCCTCCACTTT
TRBV5-5	TRBD1	15	once	TRBJ2-2	CASSSRQGAAGELFF	TGTGCCAGCAGTTCCCGACAGGGGGCGGCCGGGGAGCTGTTTTTT
TRBV29-1	TRBD1	13	NA	TRBJ1-1	CSVGGLTGGVAFF	TGCAGCGTTGGGGGATTGACAGGGGGAGTAGCTTTCTTT
TRBV7-2	TRBD1	14	NA	TRBJ1-1	CASRMTGGDTEAFF	TGTGCCAGCAGAATGACAGGGGGCGACACTGAAGCTTTCTTT
TRBV28	NA	14	NA	TRBJ1-3	CASTPGGAGNTIYF	TGTGCCAGCACCCCCGGGGGGGCTGGAAACACCATATATTTT
TRBV6-2/TRBV6-3	TRBD1	15	few	TRBJ1-1	CASSYPGQGTTEAFF	TGTGCCAGCAGTTACCCGGGACAGGGGACCACTGAAGCTTTCTTT
TRBV13	TRBD2	15	NA	TRBJ2-1	CASSPRGGPGNEQFF	TGTGCCAGCAGCCCCCGGGGAGGGCCGGGCAATGAGCAGTTCTTC
TRBV4-1	TRBD1	13	NA	TRBJ1-2	CATRPGGEDGYTF	TGCGCCACCCGTCCAGGGGGCGAGGATGGCTACACCTTC
TRBV18	TRBD1	15	NA	TRBJ1-3	CASSRQGLVGNTIYF	TGTGCCAGCTCACGACAGGGGTTGGTTGGAAACACCATATATTTT
TRBV9	NA	17	once	TRBJ1-3	CASSKPRGPSSGNTIYF	TGTGCCAGCAGCAAACCCCGAGGGCCTTCCTCTGGAAACACCATATATTTT
TRBV5-6	NA	16	NA	TRBJ1-5	CASSLEGDRSNQPQHF	TGTGCCAGCAGCTTGGAAGGGGATCGAAGCAATCAGCCCCAGCATTTT
TRBV11-2	NA	16	NA	TRBJ2-7	CASSLGLSGVSHEQYF	TGTGCCAGCAGCTTAGGCTTATCGGGGGTCTCCCACGAGCAGTACTTC
TRBV11-2	NA	14	NA	TRBJ2-7	CASSLGTLTYEQYF	TGTGCCAGCAGCTTAGGGACTCTCACGTACGAGCAGTACTTC
TRBV6-2/TRBV6-3	NA	16	NA	TRBJ1-5	CASSPPPRGGNQPQHF	TGTGCCAGCAGTCCACCCCCCCGAGGAGGGAATCAGCCCCAGCATTTT
TRBV3-1/TRBV3-2	TRBD1	14	NA	TRBJ2-4	CASSYRGRANIQYF	TGTGCCAGCAGCTACAGGGGGCGAGCGAACATTCAGTACTTC
TRBV7-2	NA	13	NA	TRBJ1-6	CASSVTGNSPLHF	TGTGCCAGCAGCGTTACAGGAAATTCACCCCTCCACTTT
TRBV6-5	TRBD1	14	NA	TRBJ2-7	CASSSGTGGYEQYF	TGTGCCAGCAGTTCCGGGACAGGGGGCTACGAGCAGTACTTC
TRBV10-3	NA	14	once	TRBJ2-1	CAVQGPLYGNEQFF	TGTGCCGTCCAGGGGCCTTTATACGGGAATGAGCAGTTCTTC
TRBV27	NA	13	NA	TRBJ1-2	CASSPQGFVGYTF	TGTGCCAGCAGTCCACAGGGTTTTGTGGGCTACACCTTC
TRBV5-1	NA	15	NA	TRBJ1-2	CASSLSGATNYGYTF	TGCGCCAGCAGCTTGAGTGGAGCGACTAACTATGGCTACACCTTC
TRBV9	TRBD2	16	NA	TRBJ2-1	CASSETGTSGHNEQFF	TGTGCCAGCAGCGAAACCGGGACTAGCGGTCACAATGAGCAGTTCTTC
TRBV10-1	NA	14	few	TRBJ2-2	CASSESANTGELFF	TGCGCCAGCAGTGAGTCAGCTAACACCGGGGAGCTGTTTTTT
TRBV3-1/TRBV3-2	NA	12	NA	TRBJ2-7	CASSQDRVGQYF	TGTGCCAGCAGCCAAGATCGGGTTGGGCAGTACTTC
TRBV27	NA	15	NA	TRBJ2-7	CASSSAGTREPEQYF	TGTGCCAGCAGTTCAGCCGGGACACGCGAACCGGAGCAGTACTTC
TRBV11-3	NA	14	NA	TRBJ2-2	CASSLARNSGELFF	TGTGCCAGCAGCTTAGCACGAAACTCCGGGGAGCTGTTTTTT
TRBV4-2	TRBD2	18	once	TRBJ2-2	CASSHGPLEASGHGELFF	TGTGCCAGCAGCCATGGACCATTGGAGGCTAGCGGTCACGGGGAGCTGTTTTTT
TRBV5-1	TRBD1	14	few	TRBJ2-7	CASSTSTGDYEQYF	TGCGCCAGCAGCACATCAACAGGGGACTACGAGCAGTACTTC
TRBV19	NA	18	NA	TRBJ1-1	CASSAYMWTAVMNTEAFF	TGTGCCAGTAGTGCCTATATGTGGACAGCAGTCATGAACACTGAAGCTTTCTTT
TRBV7-8	NA	13	NA	TRBJ1-1	CASSRDSVTEAFF	TGTGCCAGCAGCCGGGACTCCGTTACTGAAGCTTTCTTT
TRBV5-5	TRBD1	17	NA	TRBJ1-5	CASSLSFGTGTDQPQHF	TGTGCCAGCAGCTTGTCCTTCGGGACAGGGACGGATCAGCCCCAGCATTTT
TRBV10-3	NA	15	NA	TRBJ1-2	CAISEGGREDYGYTF	TGTGCCATCAGTGAAGGTGGCAGGGAGGACTATGGCTACACCTTC
TRBV19	NA	14	NA	TRBJ1-6	CASNKSPGEISLHF	TGTGCCAGTAATAAGTCGCCAGGGGAAATAAGCCTCCACTTT
TRBV18	TRBD2	16	once	TRBJ2-7	CASSPLGTSDSYEQYF	TGTGCCAGCTCACCGCTCGGGACTAGCGACTCCTACGAGCAGTACTTC
TRBV6-5	TRBD1	13	NA	TRBJ2-7	CASRPDRGSEQYF	TGTGCCAGCAGACCCGACAGGGGGAGCGAGCAGTACTTC
TRBV5-1	NA	17	NA	TRBJ1-4	CASSRATTGPANEKLFF	TGCGCCAGCAGCCGGGCCACGACAGGCCCAGCTAATGAAAAACTGTTTTTT
TRBV19	NA	14	NA	TRBJ1-1	CASSITSGGSEAFF	TGTGCCAGTAGTATTACGTCCGGCGGGAGTGAAGCTTTCTTT
TRBV14	NA	15	NA	TRBJ1-3	CASSQDSGAGNTIYF	TGTGCCAGCAGCCAAGATTCAGGGGCTGGAAACACCATATATTTT
TRBV4-1	NA	13	NA	TRBJ1-1	CASSQESRREAFF	TGCGCCAGCAGCCAAGAATCGCGTAGAGAAGCTTTCTTT
TRBV13	TRBD1	14	NA	TRBJ1-4	CASSLRGGVEKLFF	TGTGCCAGCAGCCTAAGAGGGGGCGTAGAAAAACTGTTTTTT
TRBV2	TRBD1	13	few	TRBJ2-7	CASSVDRAGEQYF	TGTGCCAGCAGTGTGGACAGGGCTGGCGAGCAGTACTTC
TRBV5-1	TRBD1	14	NA	TRBJ1-3	CASSLRQGANTIYF	TGCGCCAGCAGCCTGAGACAGGGAGCAAACACCATATATTTT